A single sample is the source of the 4 T cell receptor beta chains below, sequenced in a study of tissue T cells after allogeneic stem cell transplantation. Produced via immunoSEQ multiplex PCR; TCRdb's table is partial and in-frame only. Of some 2,000 clones in the sample, roughly two thirds were seen once. The sequencing input was gut tissue. The receptors shown here come from a female BALB/c mouse in good health. Mouse strain MHC haplotype: H2-d.

For this clone: Gene names denote mouse genes. Read coverage stops 1 residue before the CDR3 terminus; the germline J gene supplies the remainder. The chain carries TRBV13-3 and TRBJ2-5, with 10 nucleotides matching TRBD1. The CDR3 runs 13 residues. Unmatched junction bases numbered 3, after V lost 5 bases and J lost 6 bases. The germline CDR1 and CDR2 sequences are NNHDY and SYVADS. This CDR3 reads CASSDRGRDTQYF. The sequenced CDR3 bases are TGTGCCAGCAGCGACAGGGGGCGCGACACCCAGTAC.

Comment on this clone: These gene names are mouse names. The read terminates 1 residue before the CDR3 end, so the remaining end is supplied by the germline J gene. V and J are TRBV13-3 and TRBJ2-7; no definite D call. This CDR3 contains 13 residues. V was trimmed by 2 bases and J by 4 bases, leaving 10 bases between them. The germline gives CDR1 NNHDY, CDR2 SYVADS. This CDR3 is CASSEARGYEQYF. Partial CDR3 DNA: TGTGCCAGCAGTGAGGCGCGGGGATATGAACAGTAC.

Notes on this clone: The gene symbols are mouse symbols. The read finishes 1 residue shy of the CDR3 end, and the germline J gene is used to complete it. The gene calls are TRBV20 and TRBJ2-1, with 12 positions matching TRBD2. With 1 base clipped from V and 8 bases from J, the junction kept 3 bases outside the gene matches. The CDR3 is made up of 14 amino acids. Germline V gene lookup returns CDR1 GFQATS and CDR2 STVNSAI. The CDR3 is CGARGDWGATEQFF. The sequenced part of the CDR3 DNA is TGTGGTGCTAGGGGGGACTGGGGGGCAACTGAGCAGTTC.

Note on this clone: Genes and germline are mouse. The read stops 1 residue short of the end of the CDR3; the missing end is completed from the germline J gene. The gene calls are TRBV5 and TRBJ2-3; possible D gene TRBD2, 6 bases. Germline V CDR1 and CDR2: LGHNA, YNLKQL (reference sequence). The ends were cut back, 0 bases at V and 3 bases at J, with 7 bases in the middle. This CDR3 contains 14 residues. The CDR3 loop reads CASSQEWGAETLYF. The DNA read from the CDR3 is TGTGCCAGCAGCCAAGAATGGGGGGCAGAAACGCTGTAT.